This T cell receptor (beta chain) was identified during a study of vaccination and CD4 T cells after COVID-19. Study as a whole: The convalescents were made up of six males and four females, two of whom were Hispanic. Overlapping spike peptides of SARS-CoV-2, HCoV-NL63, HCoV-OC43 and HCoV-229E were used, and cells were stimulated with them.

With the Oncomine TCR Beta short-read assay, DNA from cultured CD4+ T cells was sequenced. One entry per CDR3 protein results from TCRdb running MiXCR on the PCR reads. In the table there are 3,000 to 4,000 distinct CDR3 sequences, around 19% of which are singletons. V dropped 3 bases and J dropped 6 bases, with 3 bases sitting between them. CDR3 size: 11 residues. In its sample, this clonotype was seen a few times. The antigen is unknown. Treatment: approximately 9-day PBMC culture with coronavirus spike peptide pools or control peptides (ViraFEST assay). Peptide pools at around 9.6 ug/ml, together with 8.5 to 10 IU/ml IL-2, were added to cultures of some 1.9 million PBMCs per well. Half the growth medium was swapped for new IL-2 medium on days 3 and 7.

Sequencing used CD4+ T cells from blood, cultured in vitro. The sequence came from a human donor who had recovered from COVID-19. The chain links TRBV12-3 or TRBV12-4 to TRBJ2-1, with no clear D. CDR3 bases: TGTGCCAGCAGTTTGCGCAATGAGCAGTTCTTC. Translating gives CASSLRNEQFF.